The rows below give T cell receptor beta chains drawn from one sample of a study of cytomegalovirus exposure and HLA in healthy donors. Repertoires were generated with immunoSEQ multiplex PCR, while TCRdb's copy carries only in-frame clones and drops some. There are fewer than 130,000 clones in the sample; 80% occur only once, and 2.5% to 3% lies in the top ten. Sequenced: PBMCs. These receptors were obtained from a woman in her fifties or sixties in good health and CMV-seropositive. CDR3s include the opening cysteine and the closing phenylalanine or tryptophan. Fields, in order: clone size, V gene, CDR3 length, J gene, D gene, CDR3 DNA, CDR3 protein. D genes are given only for firm matches. Rows give clone size only sometimes, using once, few, many, or a class for an expanded clone.

clone size: .
V gene: TRBV18
CDR3 length: 12
J gene: TRBJ2-1
D gene: TRBD2
CDR3 DNA: TGTGCCAGCTCACCATTAGCGGGGGTTCAGTTCTTC
CDR3 protein: CASSPLAGVQFF

clone size: .
V gene: TRBV10-3
CDR3 length: 12
J gene: TRBJ1-2
D gene: .
CDR3 DNA: TGTGCCATCAACGGGATCGCGGATCTCTACACCTTC
CDR3 protein: CAINGIADLYTF

clone size: once
V gene: TRBV27
CDR3 length: 15
J gene: TRBJ2-1
D gene: TRBD2
CDR3 DNA: TGTGCCAGCAGTCTCCCGGGACTACAATACAATGAGCAGTTCTTC
CDR3 protein: CASSLPGLQYNEQFF

clone size: .
V gene: TRBV27
CDR3 length: 12
J gene: TRBJ2-1
D gene: .
CDR3 DNA: TGTGCCAGCAGTAGACTCGGCAATGAGCAGTTCTTC
CDR3 protein: CASSRLGNEQFF

clone size: .
V gene: TRBV10-3
CDR3 length: 16
J gene: TRBJ2-3
D gene: .
CDR3 DNA: TGTGCCATCAGTGCTGACTTGCAGGGAAGGACAGATACGCAGTATTTT
CDR3 protein: CAISADLQGRTDTQYF

clone size: few
V gene: TRBV11-2
CDR3 length: 15
J gene: TRBJ2-7
D gene: .
CDR3 DNA: TGTGCCAGCAGCCACCACACAGTCAATGGTCCCGAGCAGTACTTC
CDR3 protein: CASSHHTVNGPEQYF

clone size: .
V gene: TRBV19
CDR3 length: 15
J gene: TRBJ2-7
D gene: TRBD2
CDR3 DNA: TGTGCCAGTAGTATAGTTCCCGGACTAGCCTCCGAGCAGTACTTC
CDR3 protein: CASSIVPGLASEQYF

clone size: .
V gene: TRBV19
CDR3 length: 13
J gene: TRBJ2-5
D gene: .
CDR3 DNA: TGTGCCAGTAGTATTGGGCTAGCAAAGACCCAGTACTTC
CDR3 protein: CASSIGLAKTQYF

clone size: .
V gene: TRBV4-1
CDR3 length: 17
J gene: TRBJ2-1
D gene: TRBD2
CDR3 DNA: TGCGCCAGCAGCCCAGGACTAGCGGGCCCTTCCTACAATGAGCAGTTCTTC
CDR3 protein: CASSPGLAGPSYNEQFF

clone size: .
V gene: TRBV10-3
CDR3 length: 15
J gene: TRBJ2-3
D gene: TRBD1
CDR3 DNA: TGTGCCATCACCGAGCGGGACAGGGGGGCGGATACGCAGTATTTT
CDR3 protein: CAITERDRGADTQYF

clone size: once
V gene: TRBV11-2
CDR3 length: 16
J gene: TRBJ2-7
D gene: TRBD2
CDR3 DNA: TGTGCCAGCACCCTAAACCCCCTAGCGGGAGTCGGCGAGCAGTACTTC
CDR3 protein: CASTLNPLAGVGEQYF

clone size: .
V gene: TRBV6-1
CDR3 length: 16
J gene: TRBJ2-7
D gene: TRBD2
CDR3 DNA: TGTGCCAGCAGTGGTAGACTAGCGGGATCCTCCTACGAGCAGTACTTC
CDR3 protein: CASSGRLAGSSYEQYF

clone size: .
V gene: TRBV9
CDR3 length: 15
J gene: TRBJ2-2
D gene: TRBD1
CDR3 DNA: TGTGCCAGCAGCGTAGGACAGGGGGCCACCGGGGAGCTGTTTTTT
CDR3 protein: CASSVGQGATGELFF

clone size: .
V gene: TRBV7-3
CDR3 length: 18
J gene: TRBJ2-1
D gene: TRBD2
CDR3 DNA: TGTGCCAGCAGCTTGGAAGGACTAGCGGGAGGGCCGGCGAATGAGCAGTTCTTC
CDR3 protein: CASSLEGLAGGPANEQFF

clone size: few
V gene: TRBV6-5
CDR3 length: 15
J gene: TRBJ2-3
D gene: TRBD2
CDR3 DNA: TGTGCCAGCAGTTACTCGGGACTAGTTACAGATACGCAGTATTTT
CDR3 protein: CASSYSGLVTDTQYF

clone size: .
V gene: TRBV7-9
CDR3 length: 13
J gene: TRBJ2-1
D gene: .
CDR3 DNA: TGTGCCAGCAGCTTAGTCCTAGACGATGAGCAGTTCTTC
CDR3 protein: CASSLVLDDEQFF

clone size: .
V gene: TRBV6-1
CDR3 length: 15
J gene: TRBJ1-6
D gene: .
CDR3 DNA: TGTGCCAGCAGTGGGGAGGGGGGCGCGTATTCACCCCTCCACTTT
CDR3 protein: CASSGEGGAYSPLHF

clone size: .
V gene: TRBV28
CDR3 length: 13
J gene: TRBJ1-1
D gene: .
CDR3 DNA: TGTGCCAGCAGTCCGCCCACAGGGACTGAAGCTTTCTTT
CDR3 protein: CASSPPTGTEAFF

clone size: .
V gene: TRBV27
CDR3 length: 11
J gene: TRBJ1-4
D gene: .
CDR3 DNA: TGTGCCAGCTTTCCAGATGAAAAACTGTTTTTT
CDR3 protein: CASFPDEKLFF

clone size: .
V gene: TRBV5-1
CDR3 length: 14
J gene: TRBJ1-2
D gene: .
CDR3 DNA: TGCGCCAGCAGCTTGGCAGGGGCGGAATATGGCTACACCTTC
CDR3 protein: CASSLAGAEYGYTF

clone size: .
V gene: TRBV5-1
CDR3 length: 16
J gene: TRBJ2-1
D gene: TRBD2
CDR3 DNA: TGCGCCAGCAGCTGGGGGGGGACTAGCGACGGGAATGAGCAGTTCTTC
CDR3 protein: CASSWGGTSDGNEQFF

clone size: .
V gene: TRBV2
CDR3 length: 15
J gene: TRBJ2-7
D gene: TRBD2
CDR3 DNA: TGTGCCAGCAGTGTTGGACTAGCGGTAACCTACGAGCAGTACTTC
CDR3 protein: CASSVGLAVTYEQYF

clone size: .
V gene: TRBV7-6
CDR3 length: 15
J gene: TRBJ2-2
D gene: .
CDR3 DNA: TGTGCCAGCAGCCCCCTCCCTAGGAACACCGGGGAGCTGTTTTTT
CDR3 protein: CASSPLPRNTGELFF

clone size: few
V gene: TRBV5-4
CDR3 length: 16
J gene: TRBJ2-1
D gene: TRBD2
CDR3 DNA: TGTGCCAGCAGCTTGATCTCGTGGGAGGGCCGGTATGAGCAGTTCTTC
CDR3 protein: CASSLISWEGRYEQFF

clone size: .
V gene: TRBV18
CDR3 length: 20
J gene: TRBJ1-1
D gene: .
CDR3 DNA: TGTGCCAGCTCCCAAGTCCCCGGAGGACCACATAACCTCATGAACACTGAAGCTTTCTTT
CDR3 protein: CASSQVPGGPHNLMNTEAFF

clone size: .
V gene: TRBV9
CDR3 length: 16
J gene: TRBJ2-1
D gene: TRBD2
CDR3 DNA: TGTGCCAGCAGCGTAGGGGGCCTCGGGGGGGGCAATGAGCAGTTCTTC
CDR3 protein: CASSVGGLGGGNEQFF

clone size: few
V gene: TRBV7-9
CDR3 length: 13
J gene: TRBJ1-1
D gene: .
CDR3 DNA: TGTGCCAGCAGCGAGACACGAAACACTGAAGCTTTCTTT
CDR3 protein: CASSETRNTEAFF

clone size: .
V gene: TRBV19
CDR3 length: 11
J gene: TRBJ2-7
D gene: .
CDR3 DNA: TGTGCCAGTGGGGAGAGATACGAGCAGTACTTC
CDR3 protein: CASGERYEQYF

clone size: .
V gene: TRBV19
CDR3 length: 16
J gene: TRBJ2-1
D gene: TRBD2
CDR3 DNA: TGTGCCAGTAGTATCCAAAGCGGGAGCTCCTACAATGAGCAGTTCTTC
CDR3 protein: CASSIQSGSSYNEQFF

clone size: .
V gene: TRBV5-1
CDR3 length: 16
J gene: TRBJ2-5
D gene: .
CDR3 DNA: TGCGCCAGCAGTCGGGGCTACAGGGAACTCGGGGAGACCCAGTACTTC
CDR3 protein: CASSRGYRELGETQYF

clone size: few
V gene: TRBV2
CDR3 length: 15
J gene: TRBJ1-1
D gene: .
CDR3 DNA: TGTGCCAGCAGTGAGGACGGAGGAGTGGGCACTGAAGCTTTCTTT
CDR3 protein: CASSEDGGVGTEAFF

clone size: .
V gene: TRBV5-4
CDR3 length: 15
J gene: TRBJ1-1
D gene: .
CDR3 DNA: TGTGCCAGCAGCTTGGGGGGCCGGGAGGGCACTGAAGCTTTCTTT
CDR3 protein: CASSLGGREGTEAFF

clone size: .
V gene: TRBV11-2
CDR3 length: 15
J gene: TRBJ2-7
D gene: .
CDR3 DNA: TGTGCCAGCAGCTTCGAAGGGGGGGGTTCCTACGAGCAGTACTTC
CDR3 protein: CASSFEGGGSYEQYF